This T cell receptor beta chain emerged from a study of response to subunit inactivated influenza vaccine. Study observations and caveats: Few new T cells, the authors suggested, are recruited by each seasonal influenza vaccination.

TCRdb recomputed calls from the RT-PCR reads with MiXCR, one row per CDR3 protein. The sample consists of 500,000 or so distinct CDR3 sequences, over 9.5% of them appearing once. The V end lost 6 bases, the J end lost 10 bases, and 22 bases lay between the germline ends. The CDR3 has 15 amino acids. Germline values: CDR1 MDHEN, CDR2 SYDVKM. Note on this clonotype: The antigen is not known.

This sequence joins TRBV28 and TRBJ2-4; D possibly corresponds to TRBD2 (5 bases). The material sequenced was PBMCs from blood, taken 45 days after vaccination. The sequence came from a man aged 45-60 years who received an inactivated influenza vaccine. CDR3: CASSTWSRLGGIQYF. The CDR3 bases are TGTGCCAGCAGCACCTGGTCCCGGCTAGGCGGGATTCAGTACTTC.